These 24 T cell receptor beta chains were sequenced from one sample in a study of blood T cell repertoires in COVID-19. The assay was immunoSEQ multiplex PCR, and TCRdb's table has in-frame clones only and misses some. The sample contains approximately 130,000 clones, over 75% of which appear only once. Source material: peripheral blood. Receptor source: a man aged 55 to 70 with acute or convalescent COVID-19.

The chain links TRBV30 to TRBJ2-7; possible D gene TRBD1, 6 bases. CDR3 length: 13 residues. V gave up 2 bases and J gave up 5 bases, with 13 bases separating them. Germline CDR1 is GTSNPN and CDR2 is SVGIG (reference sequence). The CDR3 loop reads CAWSWSGDDEQYF. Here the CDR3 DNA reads TGTGCCTGGAGTTGGTCAGGGGACGACGAGCAGTACTTC.

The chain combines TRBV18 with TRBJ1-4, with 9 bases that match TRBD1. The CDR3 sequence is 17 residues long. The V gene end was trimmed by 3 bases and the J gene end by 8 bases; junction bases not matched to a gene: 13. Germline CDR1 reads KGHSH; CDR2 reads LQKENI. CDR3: CASSPTGTGLVFEKLFF. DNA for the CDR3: TGTGCCAGCTCACCTACCGGGACAGGGTTAGTCTTCGAAAAACTGTTTTTT.

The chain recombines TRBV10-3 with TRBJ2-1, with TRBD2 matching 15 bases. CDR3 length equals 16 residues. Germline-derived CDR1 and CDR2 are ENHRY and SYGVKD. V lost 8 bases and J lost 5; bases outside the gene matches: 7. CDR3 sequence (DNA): TGTGCCATCGGGGGACTAGCGGGAGGTAAAAACAATGAGCAGTTCTTC. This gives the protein CAIGGLAGGKNNEQFF.

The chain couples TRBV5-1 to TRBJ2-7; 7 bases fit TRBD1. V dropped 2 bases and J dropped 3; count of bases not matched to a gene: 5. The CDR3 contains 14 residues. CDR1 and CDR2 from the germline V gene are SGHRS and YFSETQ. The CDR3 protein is CASSLSTGYYEQYF. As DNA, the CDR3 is TGCGCCAGCAGCTTATCGACAGGGTACTACGAGCAGTACTTC.

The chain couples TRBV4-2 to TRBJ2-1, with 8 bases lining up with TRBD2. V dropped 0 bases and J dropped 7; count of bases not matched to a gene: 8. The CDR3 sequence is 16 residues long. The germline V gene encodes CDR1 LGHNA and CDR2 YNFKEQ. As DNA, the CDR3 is TGTGCCAGCAGCCAAGAACCCGGGAGGGCCGTAAATGAGCAGTTCTTC. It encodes CASSQEPGRAVNEQFF.

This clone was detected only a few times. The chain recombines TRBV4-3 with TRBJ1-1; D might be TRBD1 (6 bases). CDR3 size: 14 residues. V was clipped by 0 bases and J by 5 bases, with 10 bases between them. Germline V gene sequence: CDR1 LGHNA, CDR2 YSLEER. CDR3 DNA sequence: TGCGCCAGCAGCCAAGACAGGGGAAAGACTGAAGCTTTCTTT. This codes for CASSQDRGKTEAFF.

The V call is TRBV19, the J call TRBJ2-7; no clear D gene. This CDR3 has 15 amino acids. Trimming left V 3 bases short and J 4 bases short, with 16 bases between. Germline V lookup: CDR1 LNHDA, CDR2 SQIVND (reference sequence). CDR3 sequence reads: CASSIEPRSPYEQYF. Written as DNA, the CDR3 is TGTGCCAGTAGTATCGAACCCCGGTCTCCTTACGAGCAGTACTTC. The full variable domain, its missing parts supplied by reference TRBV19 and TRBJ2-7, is DGGITQSPKYLFRKEGQNVTLSCEQNLNHDAMYWYRQDPGQGLRLIYYSQIVNDFQKGDIAEGYSVSREKKESFPLTVTSAQKNPTAFYLCASSIEPRSPYEQYFGPGTRLTVT.

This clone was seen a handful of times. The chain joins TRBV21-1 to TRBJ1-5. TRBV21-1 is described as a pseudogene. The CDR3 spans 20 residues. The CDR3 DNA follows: TGTGCCAGCAGCAAGCCGGCCGAGGGAGCGACTAAAGGGAGCAATCAGCCCCAGCATTTT. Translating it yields CASSKPAEGATKGSNQPQHF.

This CDR3 reads CASSQEGRLPTGELFF. In DNA, the CDR3 is TGCGCCAGCAGCCAAGAAGGGAGACTACCCACCGGGGAGCTGTTTTTT. The genes are TRBV4-3 and TRBJ2-2; D is perhaps TRBD2 (5 bases). This CDR3 spans 16 amino acids. Trimming stripped 0 bases from V and 4 bases from J, with 12 bases between. Germline V gene sequence: CDR1 LGHNA, CDR2 YSLEER.

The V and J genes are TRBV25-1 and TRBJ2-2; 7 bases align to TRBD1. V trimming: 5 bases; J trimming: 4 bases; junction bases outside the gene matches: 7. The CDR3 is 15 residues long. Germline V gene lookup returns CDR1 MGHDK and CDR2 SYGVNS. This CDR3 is CASSTQTGSTGELFF. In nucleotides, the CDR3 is TGTGCCAGCAGTACCCAGACAGGGTCCACCGGGGAGCTGTTTTTT.

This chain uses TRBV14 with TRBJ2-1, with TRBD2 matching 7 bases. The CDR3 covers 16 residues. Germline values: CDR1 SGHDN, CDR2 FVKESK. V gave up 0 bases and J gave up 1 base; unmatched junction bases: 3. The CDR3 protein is CASSQDGGVSYNEQFF. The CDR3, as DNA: TGTGCCAGCAGCCAAGATGGGGGGGTGTCCTACAATGAGCAGTTCTTC.

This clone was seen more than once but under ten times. The DNA of the CDR3 is TGTGCCAGCAGTGAAGTACTAGCGGGATCCTACAATGAGCAGTTCTTC. Translated: CASSEVLAGSYNEQFF. The chain couples TRBV6-1 to TRBJ2-1; 10 bases match TRBD2. Looked up from germline, CDR1 is MNHNS and CDR2 is SASEGT. After removal of 1 base from V and 1 base from J, the junction contained 1 base not matched to a gene. There are 16 residues in the CDR3.

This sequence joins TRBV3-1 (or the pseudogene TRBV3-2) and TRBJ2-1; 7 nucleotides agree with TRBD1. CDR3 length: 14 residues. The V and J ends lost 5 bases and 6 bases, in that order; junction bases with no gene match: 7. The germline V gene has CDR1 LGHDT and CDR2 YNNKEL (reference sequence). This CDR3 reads CASSYDRAGNEQFF. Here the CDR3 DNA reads TGTGCCAGCAGCTACGACAGGGCTGGCAATGAGCAGTTCTTC.

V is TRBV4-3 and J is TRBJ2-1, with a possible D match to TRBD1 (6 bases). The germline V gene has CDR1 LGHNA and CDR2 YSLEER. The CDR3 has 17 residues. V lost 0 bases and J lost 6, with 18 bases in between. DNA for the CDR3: TGCGCCAGCAGCCAAGATCTGGCCAGCCCGACAGGCAATGAGCAGTTCTTC. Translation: CASSQDLASPTGNEQFF.

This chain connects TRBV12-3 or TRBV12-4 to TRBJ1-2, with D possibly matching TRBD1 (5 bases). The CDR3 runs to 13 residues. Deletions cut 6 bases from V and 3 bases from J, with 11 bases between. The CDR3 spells CASSSPGDYGYTF. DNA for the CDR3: TGTGCCAGCAGCTCCCCGGGGGACTATGGCTACACCTTC.

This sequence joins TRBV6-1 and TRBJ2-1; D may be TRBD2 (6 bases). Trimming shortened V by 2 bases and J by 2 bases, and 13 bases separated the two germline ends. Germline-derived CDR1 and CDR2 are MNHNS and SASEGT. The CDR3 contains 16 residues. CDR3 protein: CASSELGLATYNEQFF. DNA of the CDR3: TGTGCCAGCAGTGAACTAGGGCTAGCGACCTACAATGAGCAGTTCTTC.

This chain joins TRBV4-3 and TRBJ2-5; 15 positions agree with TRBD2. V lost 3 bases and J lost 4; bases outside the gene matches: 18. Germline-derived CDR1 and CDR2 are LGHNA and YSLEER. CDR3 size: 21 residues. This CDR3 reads CASSQARGLAGGPGVRETQYF. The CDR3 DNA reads TGCGCCAGCAGCCAGGCCCGTGGACTAGCGGGAGGGCCGGGCGTTCGAGAGACCCAGTACTTC.

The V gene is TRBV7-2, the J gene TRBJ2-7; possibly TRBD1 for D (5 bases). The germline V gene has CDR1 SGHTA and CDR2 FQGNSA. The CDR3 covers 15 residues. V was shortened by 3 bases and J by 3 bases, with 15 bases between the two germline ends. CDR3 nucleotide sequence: TGTGCCAGCAGCTTGTTCGACAGCTTGGACTACGAGCAGTACTTC. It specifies CASSLFDSLDYEQYF.

Here the CDR3 reads CASSSLVAGNTIYF. CDR3 DNA: TGTGCCAGCAGCTCTCTTGTTGCTGGAAACACCATATATTTT. This chain links TRBV7-2 with TRBJ1-3; D not resolved. This CDR3 is built from 14 residues. Trimming stripped 4 bases from V and 2 bases from J, with 9 bases between. Germline V gene data show CDR1 as SGHTA and CDR2 as FQGNSA.

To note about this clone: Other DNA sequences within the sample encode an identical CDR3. The chain's CDR3 is CASSLSGTSGTDEQFF. CDR3 bases: TGTGCCAGCAGTTTGTCCGGGACTAGCGGGACCGATGAGCAGTTCTTC. The J gene is TRBJ2-1, the V gene TRBV28; 13 bases line up with TRBD2. The CDR3 is 16 amino acids. J gave up 8 bases and V 3 bases, and 7 bases lay outside the gene matches. Germline V gene lookup returns CDR1 MDHEN and CDR2 SYDVKM.

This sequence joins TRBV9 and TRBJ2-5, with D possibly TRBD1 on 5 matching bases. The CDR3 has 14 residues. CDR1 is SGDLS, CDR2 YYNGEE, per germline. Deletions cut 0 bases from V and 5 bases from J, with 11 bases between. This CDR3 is CASSVAQGAETQYF. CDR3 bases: TGTGCCAGCAGCGTAGCTCAAGGGGCGGAGACCCAGTACTTC. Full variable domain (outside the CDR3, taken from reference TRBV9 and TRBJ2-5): DSGVTQTPKHLITATGQRVTLRCSPRSGDLSVYWYQQSLDQGLQFLIQYYNGEERAKGNILERFSAQQFPDLHSELNLSSLELGDSALYFCASSVAQGAETQYFGPGTRLLVL.

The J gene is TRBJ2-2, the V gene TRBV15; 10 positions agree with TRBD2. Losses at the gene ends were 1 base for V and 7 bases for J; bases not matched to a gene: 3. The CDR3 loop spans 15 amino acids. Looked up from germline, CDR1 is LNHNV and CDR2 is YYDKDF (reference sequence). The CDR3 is CATSRVIAGGGELFF. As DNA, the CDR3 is TGTGCCACCAGCAGAGTAATAGCGGGAGGCGGGGAGCTGTTTTTT. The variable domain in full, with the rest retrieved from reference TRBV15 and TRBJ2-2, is DAMVIQNPRYQVTQFGKPVTLSCSQTLNHNVMYWYQQKSSQAPKLLFHYYDKDFNNEADTPDNFQSRRPNTSFCFLDIRSPGLGDTAMYLCATSRVIAGGGELFFGEGSRLTVL.

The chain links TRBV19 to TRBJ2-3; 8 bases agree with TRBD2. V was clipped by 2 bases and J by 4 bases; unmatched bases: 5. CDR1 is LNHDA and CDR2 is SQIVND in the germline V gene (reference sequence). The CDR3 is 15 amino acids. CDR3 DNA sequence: TGTGCCAGTAGTATATCGGGAGCGGGGGCAGATACGCAGTATTTT. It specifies CASSISGAGADTQYF.

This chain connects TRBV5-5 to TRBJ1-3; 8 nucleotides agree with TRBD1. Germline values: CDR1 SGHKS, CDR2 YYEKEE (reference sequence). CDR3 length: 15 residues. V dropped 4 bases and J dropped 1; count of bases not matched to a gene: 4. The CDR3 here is CASSQGAGSGNTIYF. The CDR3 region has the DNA TGTGCCAGCAGCCAGGGGGCCGGTTCTGGAAACACCATATATTTT.